This TCR beta chain was documented in a study of T cell responses to AZD1222 COVID-19 vaccine. Study conclusions and caveats: Clonal diversity may have been underestimated, and the donors were mostly white British, with more females than males. At 160-218 and 743-854, vaccine-associated CD4 TCRs were dominant, and they spanned spike. Spike-specific TCR breadth and depth were elevated following two AZD1222 doses.

Germline CDR1 is SGHTA and CDR2 is FQGTGA. V was pared by 0 bases and J by 5 bases, with 7 bases between. The CDR3 runs to 13 residues. Sequencing used immunoSEQ multiplex PCR; TCRdb keeps in-frame clones, though not all of them. The sample lists over 120,000 clones, roughly 93% seen once, with roughly an eighth in the top ten. As to this clone: Its specificity is unknown.

The source material was peripheral blood, sampled after recovery from COVID-19. This receptor was taken from an adult who had recovered from COVID-19. The chain combines TRBV7-3 with TRBJ2-5, with no clear D. The chain's CDR3 is CASSLTRMETQYF. In DNA, the CDR3 is TGTGCCAGCAGCTTAACTAGAATGGAGACCCAGTACTTC.